These T cell receptor beta chains were read from a single sample in a study of cytomegalovirus exposure and HLA in healthy donors. TCRdb keeps only in-frame clones here, not all; method: immunoSEQ multiplex PCR. The table has 95,000 to 150,000 clones, roughly 80% seen once. Sequencing was done on a sample of PBMCs. Every receptor here comes from a man aged 50 or older in good health and CMV-seronegative. Each CDR3 is given with its conserved first and last residue. D genes are given only for firm matches. Only some rows state a clone size, as once, few, many or a class for expanded clones.

d_call: -
v_call: TRBV7-9
j_call: TRBJ1-1
clone_size: few
cdr3_nt: TGTGCCAGCACCCAGTACGTGAACACTGAAGCTTTCTTT
cdr3_aa: CASTQYVNTEAFF

d_call: -
v_call: TRBV6-5
j_call: TRBJ1-2
clone_size: once
cdr3_nt: TGTGCCAGCAGGCAACAGGGTTCCTATGGCTACACCTTC
cdr3_aa: CASRQQGSYGYTF

d_call: TRBD1
v_call: TRBV27
j_call: TRBJ2-2
clone_size: once
cdr3_nt: TGTGCCAGCAGTTTATTTCCCAGGGGGACCACCGGGGAGCTGTTTTTT
cdr3_aa: CASSLFPRGTTGELFF

d_call: TRBD2
v_call: TRBV27
j_call: TRBJ2-7
clone_size: -
cdr3_nt: TGTGCCAGCAGATCCCGGGGGGGGGTCCTTGATACGAAGCAGTACTTC
cdr3_aa: CASRSRGGVLDTKQYF

d_call: TRBD1
v_call: TRBV6-5
j_call: TRBJ2-7
clone_size: -
cdr3_nt: TGTGCCTGCAGTTACCGAACGGGACAGACCTACGAGCAGTACTTC
cdr3_aa: CACSYRTGQTYEQYF

d_call: -
v_call: TRBV6-4
j_call: TRBJ2-1
clone_size: few
cdr3_nt: TGTGCCAGCAGTGACTCAGGGACTCGATCCTACAATGAGCAGTTCTTC
cdr3_aa: CASSDSGTRSYNEQFF

d_call: TRBD1
v_call: TRBV27
j_call: TRBJ2-7
clone_size: -
cdr3_nt: TGTGCCAGCAGTTTATTTGGCGGGACAGGGGTGCGCGAGCAGTACTTC
cdr3_aa: CASSLFGGTGVREQYF

d_call: -
v_call: TRBV5-1
j_call: TRBJ2-1
clone_size: -
cdr3_nt: TGCGCCAGCAGCTTGGCCAGCGACTACTACAATGAGCAGTTCTTC
cdr3_aa: CASSLASDYYNEQFF

d_call: -
v_call: TRBV5-4
j_call: TRBJ1-2
clone_size: -
cdr3_nt: TGTGCCAGCAGCGTCCAGGGATATAACTATGGCTACACCTTC
cdr3_aa: CASSVQGYNYGYTF

d_call: -
v_call: TRBV18
j_call: TRBJ1-4
clone_size: few
cdr3_nt: TGTGCCAGCTCACCCGCGACAGCCTCTGCAACTAATGAAAAACTGTTTTTT
cdr3_aa: CASSPATASATNEKLFF

d_call: TRBD2
v_call: TRBV7-7
j_call: TRBJ2-1
clone_size: -
cdr3_nt: TGTGCCAGCAGCTTAAGCGGGAGCTCCTACAATGAGCAGTTCTTC
cdr3_aa: CASSLSGSSYNEQFF

d_call: TRBD1
v_call: TRBV7-2
j_call: TRBJ1-4
clone_size: -
cdr3_nt: TGTGCCAGCAGCTTAGATCAGGGGGCGGAAAAACTGTTTTTT
cdr3_aa: CASSLDQGAEKLFF

d_call: TRBD2
v_call: TRBV7-2
j_call: TRBJ2-7
clone_size: -
cdr3_nt: TGTGCCAGCAGCTTAAGGTTAAGCGGGAGAAACGAGCAGTACTTC
cdr3_aa: CASSLRLSGRNEQYF

d_call: -
v_call: TRBV28
j_call: TRBJ1-4
clone_size: few
cdr3_nt: TGTGCCAGCAGAAATCCTCGGGGGAAAGGGTTTTTT
cdr3_aa: CASRNPRGKGFF

d_call: -
v_call: TRBV7-2
j_call: TRBJ1-3
clone_size: -
cdr3_nt: TGTGCCAGCAGCTTCTGGGTAGGCGGCAACACCATATATTTT
cdr3_aa: CASSFWVGGNTIYF

d_call: TRBD1
v_call: TRBV4-1
j_call: TRBJ1-2
clone_size: -
cdr3_nt: TGCGCCAGCAGCCAAGCAGGGGGCGCAGAAGGCTACACCTTC
cdr3_aa: CASSQAGGAEGYTF

d_call: TRBD1
v_call: TRBV9
j_call: TRBJ1-5
clone_size: few
cdr3_nt: TGTGCCAGCAGCGTAGAGGGGACAGGGGTTCAGCCCCAGCATTTT
cdr3_aa: CASSVEGTGVQPQHF

d_call: -
v_call: TRBV18
j_call: TRBJ1-1
clone_size: -
cdr3_nt: TGTGCCAGCTCACCACCATTCCGTCTGAACACTGAAGCTTTCTTT
cdr3_aa: CASSPPFRLNTEAFF

d_call: -
v_call: TRBV25-1
j_call: TRBJ1-1
clone_size: few
cdr3_nt: TGTGCCAGCAGAGAGACAGCGAACACTGAAGCTTTCTTT
cdr3_aa: CASRETANTEAFF

d_call: TRBD1
v_call: TRBV6-4
j_call: TRBJ1-5
clone_size: few
cdr3_nt: TGTGCCAGCAGTGGGGACAGTAATCAGCCCCAGCATTTT
cdr3_aa: CASSGDSNQPQHF

d_call: TRBD1
v_call: TRBV27
j_call: TRBJ1-4
clone_size: -
cdr3_nt: TGTGCCACCAGGTCTGGACAGGGTAAAACTAATGAAAAACTGTTTTTT
cdr3_aa: CATRSGQGKTNEKLFF

d_call: -
v_call: TRBV5-1
j_call: TRBJ1-1
clone_size: -
cdr3_nt: TGCGCCAGCAGCCCAGACACACTTAACACTGAAGCTTTCTTT
cdr3_aa: CASSPDTLNTEAFF

d_call: -
v_call: TRBV28
j_call: TRBJ2-7
clone_size: few
cdr3_nt: TGTGCCAGCAGTAACCGACCGGGACACTACGAGCAGTACTTC
cdr3_aa: CASSNRPGHYEQYF

d_call: TRBD1
v_call: TRBV10-3
j_call: TRBJ2-7
clone_size: -
cdr3_nt: TGTGCCATCAGCGGGGACAGGGACTCCTACGAGCAGTACTTC
cdr3_aa: CAISGDRDSYEQYF

d_call: -
v_call: TRBV6-1
j_call: TRBJ1-2
clone_size: -
cdr3_nt: TGTGCCAGCATCGAGGTTGGCGGGATTTATGGCTACACCTTC
cdr3_aa: CASIEVGGIYGYTF

d_call: TRBD2
v_call: TRBV4-1
j_call: TRBJ2-2
clone_size: -
cdr3_nt: TGCGCCAGCAGCCAAATTTGGACGGGGGGATCCGGGGAGCTGTTTTTT
cdr3_aa: CASSQIWTGGSGELFF

d_call: -
v_call: TRBV6-6
j_call: TRBJ2-7
clone_size: -
cdr3_nt: TGTGCCAGCAGTTTAACGTCCCCGCGCGACGAGCAGTACTTC
cdr3_aa: CASSLTSPRDEQYF

d_call: TRBD1
v_call: TRBV28
j_call: TRBJ1-5
clone_size: -
cdr3_nt: TGTGCCAGCAGTTTACCTTCAGGGGGTTTTCAGCCCCAGCATTTT
cdr3_aa: CASSLPSGGFQPQHF

d_call: TRBD1
v_call: TRBV7-7
j_call: TRBJ2-1
clone_size: -
cdr3_nt: TGTGCTAGCAGCTCAGACAGGGGTGGTGAGCAGTTCTTC
cdr3_aa: CASSSDRGGEQFF

d_call: TRBD1
v_call: TRBV6-5
j_call: TRBJ1-1
clone_size: -
cdr3_nt: TGTGCCAGCAGTCGCTTTACAGGGGGATCTATGGCTTTCTTT
cdr3_aa: CASSRFTGGSMAFF

d_call: TRBD2
v_call: TRBV7-9
j_call: TRBJ2-1
clone_size: -
cdr3_nt: TGTGCCAGCAGCTTAGGCGGGAGGGCCGTGGATGAGCAGTTCTTC
cdr3_aa: CASSLGGRAVDEQFF

d_call: TRBD2
v_call: TRBV7-2
j_call: TRBJ2-7
clone_size: -
cdr3_nt: TGTGCCAGCAGCAGACGACTAGCGGGACCGAAAGGAGCCGAGCAGTACTTC
cdr3_aa: CASSRRLAGPKGAEQYF

d_call: -
v_call: TRBV19
j_call: TRBJ2-3
clone_size: -
cdr3_nt: TGTGCCAGTAGTGAGACGACACTGAGCACAGATACGCAGTATTTT
cdr3_aa: CASSETTLSTDTQYF

d_call: TRBD1
v_call: TRBV29-1
j_call: TRBJ2-7
clone_size: -
cdr3_nt: TGCAGCGTATCCGGGACAGGGGACGAGCAGTACTTC
cdr3_aa: CSVSGTGDEQYF

d_call: -
v_call: TRBV6-5
j_call: TRBJ2-3
clone_size: -
cdr3_nt: TGTGCCAGCAGTTACGCTTCAGGGCAAGATACGCAGTATTTT
cdr3_aa: CASSYASGQDTQYF

d_call: TRBD1
v_call: TRBV7-2
j_call: TRBJ2-7
clone_size: once
cdr3_nt: TGTGCCAGCAGCAAAGCGTCGACAGGGGACTCTACCTACGAGCAGTACTTC
cdr3_aa: CASSKASTGDSTYEQYF

d_call: -
v_call: TRBV6-4
j_call: TRBJ1-2
clone_size: once
cdr3_nt: TGTGCCAGCAGCCCTGGGCAGGGGTCGTATCGGGACTATGGCTACACCTTC
cdr3_aa: CASSPGQGSYRDYGYTF

d_call: -
v_call: TRBV5-1
j_call: TRBJ1-1
clone_size: -
cdr3_nt: TGCGCCAGCAGTTGGGACACATTGAACACTGAAGCTTTCTTT
cdr3_aa: CASSWDTLNTEAFF

d_call: -
v_call: TRBV5-1
j_call: TRBJ1-3
clone_size: -
cdr3_nt: TGCGCCAGCAGCTTGGATACAGCCTCTGGAAACACCATATATTTT
cdr3_aa: CASSLDTASGNTIYF

d_call: -
v_call: TRBV29-1
j_call: TRBJ2-7
clone_size: -
cdr3_nt: TGCAGCGCGACCCAACAGGGACCCCAGGGGGAGCAGTACTTC
cdr3_aa: CSATQQGPQGEQYF

d_call: TRBD1
v_call: TRBV19
j_call: TRBJ2-3
clone_size: -
cdr3_nt: TGTGCCAGTAGTATAGGGGCGGGACAGGGCACAGATACGCAGTATTTT
cdr3_aa: CASSIGAGQGTDTQYF

d_call: TRBD1
v_call: TRBV4-3
j_call: TRBJ1-2
clone_size: once
cdr3_nt: TGCGCCAGCAGCCAGATGACAGGGGGCGGCTACACCTTC
cdr3_aa: CASSQMTGGGYTF

d_call: TRBD1
v_call: TRBV7-2
j_call: TRBJ2-5
clone_size: few
cdr3_nt: TGTGCCAGCAGCCGTGGGACAGGCCAAGAGACCCAGTACTTC
cdr3_aa: CASSRGTGQETQYF

d_call: TRBD1
v_call: TRBV7-2
j_call: TRBJ1-3
clone_size: few
cdr3_nt: TGTGCCAGCAGCCCAGGGGGGTCTGGAAACACCATATATTTT
cdr3_aa: CASSPGGSGNTIYF

d_call: -
v_call: TRBV7-2
j_call: TRBJ2-2
clone_size: -
cdr3_nt: TGTGCCAGCAGGTCCCGGGACTGGTCGACCGGGGAGCTGTTTTTT
cdr3_aa: CASRSRDWSTGELFF

d_call: -
v_call: TRBV4-2
j_call: TRBJ1-2
clone_size: -
cdr3_nt: TGTGCCAGCAGCCAAGATCGGGTTGCCTATGGCTACCCCTTC
cdr3_aa: CASSQDRVAYGYPF

d_call: -
v_call: TRBV2
j_call: TRBJ2-3
clone_size: -
cdr3_nt: TGTGCCAGCAGTGAAGGCGGCACAGATACGCAGTATTTT
cdr3_aa: CASSEGGTDTQYF

d_call: TRBD1
v_call: TRBV14
j_call: TRBJ2-5
clone_size: -
cdr3_nt: TGTGCCAGCAGCGCCGACAGGGGGCTCGAGACCCAGTACTTC
cdr3_aa: CASSADRGLETQYF

d_call: -
v_call: TRBV11-2
j_call: TRBJ1-1
clone_size: -
cdr3_nt: TGTGCCAGCAGCTTTGGGGAGGGCAAGAACACTGAAGCTTTCTTT
cdr3_aa: CASSFGEGKNTEAFF

d_call: TRBD1
v_call: TRBV30
j_call: TRBJ1-1
clone_size: once
cdr3_nt: TGTGCCTGGAGTGTGGGACAGGGGACCGAAGCTTTCTTT
cdr3_aa: CAWSVGQGTEAFF